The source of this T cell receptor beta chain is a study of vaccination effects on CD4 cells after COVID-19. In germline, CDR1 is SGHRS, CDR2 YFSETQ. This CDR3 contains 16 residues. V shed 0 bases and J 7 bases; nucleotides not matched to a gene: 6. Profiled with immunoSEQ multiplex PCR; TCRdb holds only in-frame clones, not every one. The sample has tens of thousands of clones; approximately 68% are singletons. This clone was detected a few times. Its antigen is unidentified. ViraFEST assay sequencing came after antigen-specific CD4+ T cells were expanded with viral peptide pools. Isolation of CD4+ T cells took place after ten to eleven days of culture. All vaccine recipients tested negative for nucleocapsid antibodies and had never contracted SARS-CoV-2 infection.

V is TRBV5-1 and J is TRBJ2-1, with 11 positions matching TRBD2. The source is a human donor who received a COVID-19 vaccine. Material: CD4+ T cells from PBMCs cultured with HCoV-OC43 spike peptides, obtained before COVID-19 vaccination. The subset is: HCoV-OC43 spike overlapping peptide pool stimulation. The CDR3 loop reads CASSLVIAGGRNEQFF. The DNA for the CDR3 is TGCGCCAGCAGCTTGGTGATAGCGGGAGGGAGGAATGAGCAGTTCTTC.